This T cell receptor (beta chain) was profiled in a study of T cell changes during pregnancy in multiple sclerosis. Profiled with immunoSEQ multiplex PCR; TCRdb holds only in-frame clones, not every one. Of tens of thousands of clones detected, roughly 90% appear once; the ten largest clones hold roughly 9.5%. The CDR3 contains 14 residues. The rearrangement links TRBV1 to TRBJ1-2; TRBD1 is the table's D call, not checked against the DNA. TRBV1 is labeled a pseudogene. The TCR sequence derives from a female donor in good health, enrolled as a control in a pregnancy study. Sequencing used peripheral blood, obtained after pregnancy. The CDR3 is CTSSQVPDSYGYTF. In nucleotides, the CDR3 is TGCACCAGCAGCCAAGTCCCGGACAGCTATGGCTACACCTTC.